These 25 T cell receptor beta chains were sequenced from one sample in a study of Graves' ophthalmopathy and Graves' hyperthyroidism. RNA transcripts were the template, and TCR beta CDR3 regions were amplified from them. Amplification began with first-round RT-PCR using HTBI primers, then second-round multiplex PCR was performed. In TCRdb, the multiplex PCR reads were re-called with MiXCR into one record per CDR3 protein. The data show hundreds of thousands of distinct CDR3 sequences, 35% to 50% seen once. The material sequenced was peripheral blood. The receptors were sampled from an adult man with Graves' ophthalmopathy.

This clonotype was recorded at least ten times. This CDR3 reads CSAQEQGAGELFF. The CDR3 nucleotides are TGCAGCGCCCAAGAACAGGGGGCCGGGGAGCTGTTTTTT. The chain links TRBV29-1 to TRBJ2-2; 8 positions match TRBD1. Per germline, CDR1 SQVTM and CDR2 ANQGSEA. The CDR3 extends over 13 amino acids. With V trimmed by 7 bases and J by 6 bases, 7 bases remained unmatched.

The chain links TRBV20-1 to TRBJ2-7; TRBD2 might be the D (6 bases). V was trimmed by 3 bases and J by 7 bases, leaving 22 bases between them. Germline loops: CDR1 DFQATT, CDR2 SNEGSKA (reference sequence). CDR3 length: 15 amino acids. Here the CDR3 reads CSASRLRSPGREQYV. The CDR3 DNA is TGCAGTGCTAGCCGCCTGCGGTCCCCTGGGAGGGAGCAGTACGTC.

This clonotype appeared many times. CDR3: CASSFGGNQETQYF. The CDR3, as DNA: TGCGCCAGCAGCTTCGGCGGAAACCAAGAGACCCAGTACTTC. This chain connects TRBV5-1 to TRBJ2-5, with D unclear. Germline V gene data show CDR1 as SGHRS and CDR2 as YFSETQ. This CDR3 has 14 residues. V was clipped by 2 bases and J by 0 bases, with 8 bases between them.

The CDR3: CATSLGQGALNGYTF. CDR3 coding DNA: TGTGCCACCAGTTTAGGACAGGGGGCTTTAAATGGCTACACCTTC. V usage is TRBV24-1 and J usage is TRBJ1-2; the match to TRBD1 covers 11 bases. CDR1 and CDR2 from the germline V gene are KGHDR and SFDVKD. V gave up 6 bases and J gave up 6 bases; unmatched junction bases: 8. This CDR3 region has 15 residues.

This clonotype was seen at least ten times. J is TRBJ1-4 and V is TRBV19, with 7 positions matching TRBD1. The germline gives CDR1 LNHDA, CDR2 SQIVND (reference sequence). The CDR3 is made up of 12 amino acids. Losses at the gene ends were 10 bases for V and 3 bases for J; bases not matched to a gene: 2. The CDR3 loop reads CATTGANEKLFF. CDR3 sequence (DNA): TGTGCCACAACAGGGGCTAATGAAAAACTGTTTTTT.

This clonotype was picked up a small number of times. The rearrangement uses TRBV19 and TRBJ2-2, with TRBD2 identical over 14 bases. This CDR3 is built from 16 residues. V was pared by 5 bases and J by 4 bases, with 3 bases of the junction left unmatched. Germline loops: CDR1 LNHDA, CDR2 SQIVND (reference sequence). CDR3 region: CASSPGLAGVTGELFF. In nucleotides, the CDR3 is TGTGCCAGTAGTCCGGGACTAGCGGGGGTCACCGGGGAGCTGTTTTTT.

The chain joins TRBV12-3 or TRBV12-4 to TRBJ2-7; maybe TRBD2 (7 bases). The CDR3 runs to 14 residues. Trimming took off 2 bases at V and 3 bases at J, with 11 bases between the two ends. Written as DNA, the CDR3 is TGTGCCAGCAGTTTACGGGGGGCTGACTACGAGCAGTACTTC. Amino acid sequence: CASSLRGADYEQYF.

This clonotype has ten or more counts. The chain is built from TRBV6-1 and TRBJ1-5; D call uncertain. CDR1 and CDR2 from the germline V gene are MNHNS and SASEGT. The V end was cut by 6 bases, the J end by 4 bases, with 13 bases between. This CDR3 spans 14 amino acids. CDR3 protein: CASRVNSENQPQHF. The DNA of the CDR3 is TGTGCCAGCAGAGTTAACAGCGAAAATCAGCCCCAGCATTTT.

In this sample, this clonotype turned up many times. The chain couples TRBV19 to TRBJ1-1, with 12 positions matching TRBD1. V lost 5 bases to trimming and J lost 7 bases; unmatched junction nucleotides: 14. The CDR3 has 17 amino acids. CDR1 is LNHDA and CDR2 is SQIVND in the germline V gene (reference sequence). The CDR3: CASSPRPGQGAQGEAFF. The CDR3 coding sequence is TGTGCCAGTAGTCCTCGCCCGGGACAGGGGGCGCAGGGTGAAGCTTTCTTT.

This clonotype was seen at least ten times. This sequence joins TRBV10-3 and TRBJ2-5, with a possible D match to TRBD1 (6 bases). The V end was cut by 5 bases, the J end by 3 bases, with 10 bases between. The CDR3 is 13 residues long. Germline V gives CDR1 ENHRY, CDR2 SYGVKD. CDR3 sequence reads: CAISQDSKETQYF. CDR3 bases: TGTGCCATCAGTCAGGACAGTAAAGAGACCCAGTACTTC.

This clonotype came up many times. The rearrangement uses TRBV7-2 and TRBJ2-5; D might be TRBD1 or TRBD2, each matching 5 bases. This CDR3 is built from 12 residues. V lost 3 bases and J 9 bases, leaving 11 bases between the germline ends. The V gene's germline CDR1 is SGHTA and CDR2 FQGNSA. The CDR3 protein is CASSLLLGAQYF. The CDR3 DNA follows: TGTGCCAGCAGCTTGCTCCTGGGGGCCCAGTACTTC.

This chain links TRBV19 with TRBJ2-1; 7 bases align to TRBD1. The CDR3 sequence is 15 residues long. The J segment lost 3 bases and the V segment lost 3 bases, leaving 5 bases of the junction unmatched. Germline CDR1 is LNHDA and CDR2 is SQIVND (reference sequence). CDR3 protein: CASSIARDSYNEQFF. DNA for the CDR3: TGTGCCAGTAGTATCGCCCGGGACAGCTACAATGAGCAGTTCTTC.

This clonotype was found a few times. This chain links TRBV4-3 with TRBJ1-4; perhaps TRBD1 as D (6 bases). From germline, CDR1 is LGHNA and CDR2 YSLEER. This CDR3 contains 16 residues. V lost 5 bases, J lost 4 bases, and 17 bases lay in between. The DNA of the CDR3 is TGCGCCAGCAGCTCGAACGGGGGGGACATTAATGAAAAACTGTTTTTT. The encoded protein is CASSSNGGDINEKLFF.

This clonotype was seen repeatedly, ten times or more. The CDR3 sequence: CASSAGQGAGSYEQYF. CDR3 sequence (DNA): TGCGCCAGCAGCGCGGGACAGGGGGCGGGAAGTTACGAGCAGTACTTC. This chain links TRBV5-1 with TRBJ2-7; TRBD1 agrees at 12 bases. Germline loops: CDR1 SGHRS, CDR2 YFSETQ. J lost 4 bases, V lost 4 bases, and 9 bases had no gene match. The CDR3 is 16 amino acids.

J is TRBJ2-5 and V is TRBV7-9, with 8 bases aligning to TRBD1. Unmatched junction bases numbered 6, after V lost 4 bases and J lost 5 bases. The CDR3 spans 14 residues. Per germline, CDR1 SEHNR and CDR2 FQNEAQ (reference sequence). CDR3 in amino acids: CASSYYRGSETQYF. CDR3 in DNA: TGTGCCAGCAGCTACTACAGGGGGAGCGAGACCCAGTACTTC.

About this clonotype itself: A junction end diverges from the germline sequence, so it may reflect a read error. In nucleotides, the CDR3 is TGCGTCAGCAGCCAAGAAGGCCGAGGGGGGTCCTACGAGCAGTACTTC. It specifies CVSSQEGRGGSYEQYF. The gene calls are TRBV4-3 and TRBJ2-7; D may correspond to TRBD1 or TRBD2 (6 bases each). The germline CDR1 and CDR2 sequences are LGHNA and YSLEER. The CDR3 is 16 amino acids.

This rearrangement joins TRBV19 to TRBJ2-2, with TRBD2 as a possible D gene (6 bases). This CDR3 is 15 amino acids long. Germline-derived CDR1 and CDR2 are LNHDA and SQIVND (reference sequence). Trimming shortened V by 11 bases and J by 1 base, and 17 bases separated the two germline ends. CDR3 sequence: CAWSGDLVNTGELFF. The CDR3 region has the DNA TGTGCCTGGAGTGGGGACTTAGTGAACACCGGGGAGCTGTTTTTT.

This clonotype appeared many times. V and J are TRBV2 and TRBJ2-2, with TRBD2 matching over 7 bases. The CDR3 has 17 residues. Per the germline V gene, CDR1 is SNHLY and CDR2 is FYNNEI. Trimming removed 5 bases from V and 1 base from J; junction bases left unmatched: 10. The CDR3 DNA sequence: TGTGCCAGCAGTCTACGGGTAGCGGGTCTGAACACCGGGGAGCTGTTTTTT. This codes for CASSLRVAGLNTGELFF. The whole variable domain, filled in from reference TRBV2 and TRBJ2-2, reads EPEVTQTPSHQVTQMGQEVILRCVPISNHLYFYWYRQILGQKVEFLVSFYNNEISEKSEIFDDQFSVERPDGSNFTLKIRSTKLEDSAMYFCASSLRVAGLNTGELFFGEGSRLTVL.

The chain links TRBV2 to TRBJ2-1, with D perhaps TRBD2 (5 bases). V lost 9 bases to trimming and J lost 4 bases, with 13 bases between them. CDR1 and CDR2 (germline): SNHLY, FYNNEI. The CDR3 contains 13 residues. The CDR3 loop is CARSLGAYNEQFF. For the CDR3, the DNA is TGTGCCAGATCCCTGGGAGCTTACAATGAGCAGTTCTTC.

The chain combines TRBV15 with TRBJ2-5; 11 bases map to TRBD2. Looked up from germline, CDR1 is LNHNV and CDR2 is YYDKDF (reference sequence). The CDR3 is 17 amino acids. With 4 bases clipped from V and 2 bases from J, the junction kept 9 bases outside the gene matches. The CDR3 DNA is TGTGCCACCAGCAACGGGGGGGTAGCGGGAGGGCAAGAGACCCAGTACTTC. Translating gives CATSNGGVAGGQETQYF.

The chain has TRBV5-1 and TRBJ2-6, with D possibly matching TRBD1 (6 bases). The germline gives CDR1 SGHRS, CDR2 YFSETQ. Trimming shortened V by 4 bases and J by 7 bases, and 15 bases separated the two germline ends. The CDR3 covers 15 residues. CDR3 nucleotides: TGCGCCAGCAGCCCGGACTTCGGGACAGCCAACGTCCTGACTTTC. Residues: CASSPDFGTANVLTF.

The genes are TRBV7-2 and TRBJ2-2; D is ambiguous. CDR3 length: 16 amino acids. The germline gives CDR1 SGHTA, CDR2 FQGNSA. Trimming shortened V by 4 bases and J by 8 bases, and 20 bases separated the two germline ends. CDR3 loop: CASSSRTQQAQGELFF. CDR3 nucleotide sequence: TGTGCCAGCAGCTCACGGACCCAGCAAGCTCAGGGGGAGCTGTTTTTT.

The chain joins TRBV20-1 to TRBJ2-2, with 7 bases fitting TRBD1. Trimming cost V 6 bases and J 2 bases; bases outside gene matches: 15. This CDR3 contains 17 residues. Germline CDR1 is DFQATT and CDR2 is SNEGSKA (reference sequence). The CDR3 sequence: CSAKQGTLGLNTGELFF. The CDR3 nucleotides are TGCAGTGCAAAACAGGGGACACTGGGCCTAAACACCGGGGAGCTGTTTTTT.

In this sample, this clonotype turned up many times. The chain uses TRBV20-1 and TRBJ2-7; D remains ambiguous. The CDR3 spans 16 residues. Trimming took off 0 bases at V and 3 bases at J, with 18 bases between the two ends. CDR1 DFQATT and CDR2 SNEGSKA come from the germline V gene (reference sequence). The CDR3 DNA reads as TGCAGTGCTAGAGACGCTAGGGCGGCAGCGCTCTACGAGCAGTACTTC. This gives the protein CSARDARAAALYEQYF.

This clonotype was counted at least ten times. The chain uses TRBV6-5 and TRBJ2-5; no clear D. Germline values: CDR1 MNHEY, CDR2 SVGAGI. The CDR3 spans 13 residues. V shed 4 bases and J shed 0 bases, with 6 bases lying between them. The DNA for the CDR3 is TGTGCCAGCAGTTCCCGGTACCAAGAGACCCAGTACTTC. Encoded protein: CASSSRYQETQYF.